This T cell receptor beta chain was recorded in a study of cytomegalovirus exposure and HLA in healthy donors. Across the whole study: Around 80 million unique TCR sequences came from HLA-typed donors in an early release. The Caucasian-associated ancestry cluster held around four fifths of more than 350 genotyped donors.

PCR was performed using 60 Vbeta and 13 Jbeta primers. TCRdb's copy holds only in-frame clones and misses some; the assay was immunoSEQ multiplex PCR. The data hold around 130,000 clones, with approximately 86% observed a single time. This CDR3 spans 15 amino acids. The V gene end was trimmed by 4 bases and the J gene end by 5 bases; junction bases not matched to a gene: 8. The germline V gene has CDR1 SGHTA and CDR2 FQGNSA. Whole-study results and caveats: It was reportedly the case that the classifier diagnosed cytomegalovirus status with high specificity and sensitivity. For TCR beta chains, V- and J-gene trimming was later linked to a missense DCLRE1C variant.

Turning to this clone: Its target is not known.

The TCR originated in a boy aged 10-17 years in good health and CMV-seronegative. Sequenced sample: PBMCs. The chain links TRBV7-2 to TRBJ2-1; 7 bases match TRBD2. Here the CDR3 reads CASSSREGGNNEQFF. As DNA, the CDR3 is TGTGCCAGCAGCTCCAGGGAGGGTGGGAACAATGAGCAGTTCTTC.